Listed below are T cell receptor beta chains from one sample, sequenced in a study of blood T cell repertoires in COVID-19. Assay: immunoSEQ multiplex PCR; the TCRdb copy retains only in-frame clones and omits some. The sample contains some 400,000 clones, approximately 87% of which appear only once. The sample was peripheral blood. All receptors come from a woman aged 25 to 39 with COVID-19, enrolled during active disease. CDR3s include the opening cysteine and the closing phenylalanine or tryptophan. D genes are given only for firm matches. The size entry is marked missing in some rows and otherwise reads once, few, many or a size class.

TRBJ1-4	NA	TRBV14	NA	TGTGCCAGCAGCGCACGACAGAACGGACATGAAAAACTGTTTTTT	CASSARQNGHEKLFF
TRBJ1-1	NA	TRBV19	NA	TGTGCCAGTAGTATGCCCTCCGGGTTGAACACTGAAGCTTTCTTT	CASSMPSGLNTEAFF
TRBJ2-5	NA	TRBV7-2	NA	TGTGCCAGCAGCTTGCAGGGCAGGAGAGAGACCCAGTACTTC	CASSLQGRRETQYF
TRBJ2-1	NA	TRBV29-1	TRBD2	TGCAGCGTGAATTTCCCTAGCGGGAGTATGTATGAGCAGTTCTTC	CSVNFPSGSMYEQFF
TRBJ1-3	NA	TRBV28	NA	TGTGCCAGCAGTTTAAGGGGGACTGGAAACACCATATATTTT	CASSLRGTGNTIYF
TRBJ1-4	NA	TRBV6-5	TRBD1	TGTGCCAGCAGTTACCGGGACAGGAATGAAAAACTGTTTTTT	CASSYRDRNEKLFF
TRBJ1-2	NA	TRBV27	NA	TGTGCCAGCAGTTTAAGGGAGAACTATGGCTACACCTTC	CASSLRENYGYTF
TRBJ2-7	once	TRBV10-3	TRBD1	TGTGCCATCAGGACGGGACAGGGGGCTGAGTACTTC	CAIRTGQGAEYF
TRBJ1-2	NA	TRBV5-1	TRBD1	TGCGCCAGCAGCTTGAGGACAGGGAACTATGGCTACACCTTC	CASSLRTGNYGYTF
TRBJ1-5	once	TRBV19	NA	TGTGCCAGTAGTAAACACGCAAGTAGCAATCAGCCCCAGCATTTT	CASSKHASSNQPQHF
TRBJ2-6	NA	TRBV29-1	NA	TGCAGCGCCCTAGGTGGGGCCAACGTCCTGACTTTC	CSALGGANVLTF
TRBJ1-1	NA	TRBV10-3	NA	TGTGCCATCAGTGAGCGGGGGGACACTGAAGCTTTCTTT	CAISERGDTEAFF
TRBJ2-5	NA	TRBV5-1	TRBD1	TGCGCCAGCAGCTCACAGACAGGGCCCCAAGAGACCCAGTACTTC	CASSSQTGPQETQYF
TRBJ2-1	NA	TRBV6-5	NA	TGTGCCAGCAGTTACGGAGGACACAATGAGCAGTTCTTC	CASSYGGHNEQFF
TRBJ2-5	NA	TRBV2	NA	TGTGCCAGCAGTGCCCAGGACATTGGCATGGAGACCCAGTACTTC	CASSAQDIGMETQYF
TRBJ2-7	NA	TRBV20-1	NA	TGCAGTGCTAGTGAGGGTCGCGGAAACTCCTACGAGCAGTACTTC	CSASEGRGNSYEQYF
TRBJ2-5	NA	TRBV5-6	NA	TGTGCCAGCAGCTTCGGAGTCCGAGAGACCCAGTACTTC	CASSFGVRETQYF
TRBJ1-3	NA	TRBV4-1	TRBD1	TGCGCCAGCAGCCAAGAGACAGGGGGCGACGGAAACACCATATATTTT	CASSQETGGDGNTIYF
TRBJ1-5	NA	TRBV19	NA	TGTGCCAGTAGTCAAAGACACAGAGATCAGCCCCAGCATTTT	CASSQRHRDQPQHF
TRBJ2-1	NA	TRBV11-3	NA	TGTGCCAGCAGCTTGCGACAGTACAATGAGCAGTTCTTC	CASSLRQYNEQFF